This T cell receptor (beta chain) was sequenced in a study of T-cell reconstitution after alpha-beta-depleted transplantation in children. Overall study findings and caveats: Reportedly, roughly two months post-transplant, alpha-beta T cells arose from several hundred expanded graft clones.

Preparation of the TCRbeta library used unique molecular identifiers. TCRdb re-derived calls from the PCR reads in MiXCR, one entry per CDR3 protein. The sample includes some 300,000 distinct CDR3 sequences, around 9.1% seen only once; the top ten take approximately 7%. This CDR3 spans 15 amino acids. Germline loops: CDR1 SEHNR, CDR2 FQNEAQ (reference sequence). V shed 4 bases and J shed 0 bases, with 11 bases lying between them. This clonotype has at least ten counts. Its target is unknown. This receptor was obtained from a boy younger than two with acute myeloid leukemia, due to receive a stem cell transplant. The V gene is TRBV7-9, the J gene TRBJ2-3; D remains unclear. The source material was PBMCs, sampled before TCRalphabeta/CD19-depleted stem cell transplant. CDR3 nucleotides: TGTGCCAGCAGCTCGAGGCACCCTAGCACAGATACGCAGTATTTT. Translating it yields CASSSRHPSTDTQYF.